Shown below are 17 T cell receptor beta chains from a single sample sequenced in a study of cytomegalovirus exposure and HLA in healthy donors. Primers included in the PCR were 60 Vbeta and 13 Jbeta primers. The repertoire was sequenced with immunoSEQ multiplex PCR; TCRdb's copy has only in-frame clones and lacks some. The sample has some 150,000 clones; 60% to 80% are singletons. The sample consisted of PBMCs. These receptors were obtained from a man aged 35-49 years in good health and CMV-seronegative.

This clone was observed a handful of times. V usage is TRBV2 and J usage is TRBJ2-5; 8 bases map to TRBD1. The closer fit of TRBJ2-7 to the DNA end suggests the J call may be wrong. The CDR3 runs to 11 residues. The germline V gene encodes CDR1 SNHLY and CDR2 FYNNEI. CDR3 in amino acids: CASTTGGEQYF. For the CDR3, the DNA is TGTGCCAGCACTACAGGGGGCGAGCAGTACTTC.

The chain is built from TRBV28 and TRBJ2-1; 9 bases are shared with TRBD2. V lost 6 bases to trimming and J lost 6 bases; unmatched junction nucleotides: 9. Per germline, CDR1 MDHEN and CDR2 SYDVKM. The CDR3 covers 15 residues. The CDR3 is CASSTTGRGGNEQFF. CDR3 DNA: TGTGCCAGCAGCACGACTGGGCGGGGGGGCAATGAGCAGTTCTTC.

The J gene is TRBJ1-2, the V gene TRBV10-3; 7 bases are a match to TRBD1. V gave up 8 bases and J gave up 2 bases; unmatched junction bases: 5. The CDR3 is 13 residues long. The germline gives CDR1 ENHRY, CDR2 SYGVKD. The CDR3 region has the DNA TGTGCCATCGGGGAACAGGGGAACTATGGCTACACCTTC. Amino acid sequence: CAIGEQGNYGYTF.

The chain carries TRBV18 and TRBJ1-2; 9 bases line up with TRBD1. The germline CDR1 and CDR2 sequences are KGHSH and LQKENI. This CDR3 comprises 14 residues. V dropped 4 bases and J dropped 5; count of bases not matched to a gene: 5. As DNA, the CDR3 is TGTGCCAGCTCACAAAAGGGACAGGGATATGGCTACACCTTC. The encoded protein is CASSQKGQGYGYTF.

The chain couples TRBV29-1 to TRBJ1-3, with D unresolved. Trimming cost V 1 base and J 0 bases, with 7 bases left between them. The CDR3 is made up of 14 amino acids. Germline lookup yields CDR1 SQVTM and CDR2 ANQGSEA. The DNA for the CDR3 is TGCAGCGTTGAAGGCAACACCTCTGGAAACACCATATATTTT. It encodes CSVEGNTSGNTIYF. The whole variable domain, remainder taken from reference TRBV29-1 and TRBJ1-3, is SAVISQKPSRDICQRGTSLTIQCQVDSQVTMMFWYRQQPGQSLTLIATANQGSEATYESGFVIDKFPISRPNLTFSTLTVSNMSPEDSSIYLCSVEGNTSGNTIYFGEGSWLTVV.

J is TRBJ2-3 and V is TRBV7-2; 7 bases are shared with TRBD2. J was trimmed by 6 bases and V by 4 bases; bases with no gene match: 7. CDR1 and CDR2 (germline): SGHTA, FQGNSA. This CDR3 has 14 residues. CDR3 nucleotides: TGTGCCAGCAGCTCATGGACTAGTTCGGATACGCAGTATTTT. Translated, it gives CASSSWTSSDTQYF.

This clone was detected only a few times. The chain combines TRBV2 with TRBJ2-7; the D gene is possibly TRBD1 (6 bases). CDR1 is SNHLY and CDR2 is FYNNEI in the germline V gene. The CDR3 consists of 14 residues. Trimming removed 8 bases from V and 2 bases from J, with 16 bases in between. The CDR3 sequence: CASATGQNPYEQYF. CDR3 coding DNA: TGTGCCAGCGCGACAGGACAGAACCCCTACGAGCAGTACTTC. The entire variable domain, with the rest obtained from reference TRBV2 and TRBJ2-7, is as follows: EPEVTQTPSHQVTQMGQEVILRCVPISNHLYFYWYRQILGQKVEFLVSFYNNEISEKSEIFDDQFSVERPDGSNFTLKIRSTKLEDSAMYFCASATGQNPYEQYFGPGTRLTVT.

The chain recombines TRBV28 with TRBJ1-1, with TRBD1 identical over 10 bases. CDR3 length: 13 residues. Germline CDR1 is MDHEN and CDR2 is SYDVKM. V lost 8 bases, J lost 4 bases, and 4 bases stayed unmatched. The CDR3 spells CASQRTGGTEAFF. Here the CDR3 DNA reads TGTGCCAGCCAACGGACAGGGGGCACTGAAGCTTTCTTT.

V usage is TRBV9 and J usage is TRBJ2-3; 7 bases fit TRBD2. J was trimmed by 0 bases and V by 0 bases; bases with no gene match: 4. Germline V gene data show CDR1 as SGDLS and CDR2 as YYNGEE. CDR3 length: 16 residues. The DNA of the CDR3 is TGTGCCAGCAGCGTAGCAGGGCGGGGGAGCACAGATACGCAGTATTTT. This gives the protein CASSVAGRGSTDTQYF.

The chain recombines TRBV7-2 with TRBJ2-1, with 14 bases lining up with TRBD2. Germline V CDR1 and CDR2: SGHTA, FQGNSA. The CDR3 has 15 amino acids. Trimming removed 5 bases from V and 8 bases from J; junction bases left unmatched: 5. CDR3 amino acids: CASSPTSGGAYEQFF. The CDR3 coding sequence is TGTGCCAGCAGCCCGACTAGCGGGGGGGCCTATGAGCAGTTCTTC.

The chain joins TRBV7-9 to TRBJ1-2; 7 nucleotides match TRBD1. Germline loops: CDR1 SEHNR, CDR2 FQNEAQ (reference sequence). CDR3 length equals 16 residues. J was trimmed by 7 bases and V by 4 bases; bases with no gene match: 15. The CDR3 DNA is TGTGCCAGCAGCTCTCAAATAAACGACAGGGTTGGTGGCTACACCTTC. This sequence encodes CASSSQINDRVGGYTF.

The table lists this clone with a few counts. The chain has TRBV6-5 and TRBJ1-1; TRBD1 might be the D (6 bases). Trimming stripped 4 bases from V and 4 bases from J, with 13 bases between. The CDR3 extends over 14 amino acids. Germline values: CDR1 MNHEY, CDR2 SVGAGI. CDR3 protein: CASSSYRVGTEAFF. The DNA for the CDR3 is TGTGCCAGCAGTTCGTACAGGGTTGGCACTGAAGCTTTCTTT.

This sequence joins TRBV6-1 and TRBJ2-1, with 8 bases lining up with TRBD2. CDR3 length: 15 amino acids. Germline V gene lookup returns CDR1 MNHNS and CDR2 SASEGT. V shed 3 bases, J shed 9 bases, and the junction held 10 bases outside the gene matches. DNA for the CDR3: TGTGCCAGCAGTGAGGGCGGGGGGAGCCTCGGTGAGCAGTTCTTC. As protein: CASSEGGGSLGEQFF.

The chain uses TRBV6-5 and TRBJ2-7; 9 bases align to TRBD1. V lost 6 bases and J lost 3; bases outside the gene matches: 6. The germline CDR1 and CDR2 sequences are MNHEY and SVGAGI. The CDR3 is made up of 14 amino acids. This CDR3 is CASRPGQGSYEQYF. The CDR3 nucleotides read TGTGCCAGCAGGCCGGGACAGGGAAGCTACGAGCAGTACTTC.

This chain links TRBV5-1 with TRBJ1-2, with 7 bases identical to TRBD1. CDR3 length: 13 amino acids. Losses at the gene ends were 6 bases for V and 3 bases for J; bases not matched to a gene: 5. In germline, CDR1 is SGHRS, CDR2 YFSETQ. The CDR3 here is CASTTDRDYGYTF. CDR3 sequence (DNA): TGCGCCAGCACCACAGACAGGGACTATGGCTACACCTTC.

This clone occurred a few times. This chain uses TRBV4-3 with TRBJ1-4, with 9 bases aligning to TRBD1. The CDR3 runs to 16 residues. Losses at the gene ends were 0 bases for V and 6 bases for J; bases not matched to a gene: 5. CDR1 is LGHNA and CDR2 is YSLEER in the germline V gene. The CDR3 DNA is TGCGCCAGCAGCCAAGATAACAGGGGGCGCCATGAAAAACTGTTTTTT. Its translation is CASSQDNRGRHEKLFF.

CDR3 DNA: TGTGCCAGTAGTATTAGGGGCGGTGCTAGCACAGATACGCAGTATTTT. It encodes CASSIRGGASTDTQYF. V gene TRBV19 combines with J gene TRBJ2-3; possibly TRBD1 for D (5 bases). Looked up from germline, CDR1 is LNHDA and CDR2 is SQIVND (reference sequence). The CDR3 extends over 16 amino acids. Trimming removed 3 bases from V and 0 bases from J, with 13 bases in between.